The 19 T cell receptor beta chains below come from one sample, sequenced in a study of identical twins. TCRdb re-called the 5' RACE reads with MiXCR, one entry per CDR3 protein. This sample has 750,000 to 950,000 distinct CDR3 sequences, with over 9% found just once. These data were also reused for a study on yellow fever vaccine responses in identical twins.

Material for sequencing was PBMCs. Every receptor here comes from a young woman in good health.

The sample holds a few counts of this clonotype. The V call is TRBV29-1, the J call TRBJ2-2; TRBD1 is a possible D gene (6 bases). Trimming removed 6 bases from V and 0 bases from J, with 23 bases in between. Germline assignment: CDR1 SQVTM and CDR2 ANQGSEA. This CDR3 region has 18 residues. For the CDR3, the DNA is TGCAGCGTCCTCCTTTTCAGGGGAATTGGGTCGAACACCGGGGAGCTGTTTTTT. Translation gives CSVLLFRGIGSNTGELFF.

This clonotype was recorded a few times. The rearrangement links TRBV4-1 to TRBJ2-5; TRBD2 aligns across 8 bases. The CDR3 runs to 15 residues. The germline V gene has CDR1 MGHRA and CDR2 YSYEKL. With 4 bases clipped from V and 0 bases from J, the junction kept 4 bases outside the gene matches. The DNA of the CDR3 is TGCGCCAGCAGCCTAGCGGGACCCTACCAAGAGACCCAGTACTTC. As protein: CASSLAGPYQETQYF.

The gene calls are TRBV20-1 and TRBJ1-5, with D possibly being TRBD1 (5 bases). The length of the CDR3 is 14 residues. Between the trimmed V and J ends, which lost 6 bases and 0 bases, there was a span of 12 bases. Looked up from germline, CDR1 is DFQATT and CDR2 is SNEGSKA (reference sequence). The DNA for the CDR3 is TGCAGTGCCAAGGGACTGCATAGCAATCAGCCCCAGCATTTT. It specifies CSAKGLHSNQPQHF.

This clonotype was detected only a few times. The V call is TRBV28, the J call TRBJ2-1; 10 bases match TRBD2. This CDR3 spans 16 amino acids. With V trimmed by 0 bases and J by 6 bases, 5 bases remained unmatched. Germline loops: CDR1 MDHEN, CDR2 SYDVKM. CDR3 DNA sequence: TGTGCCAGCAGTTTATGGGCTAGCGGGAGATCCAATGAGCAGTTCTTC. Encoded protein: CASSLWASGRSNEQFF.

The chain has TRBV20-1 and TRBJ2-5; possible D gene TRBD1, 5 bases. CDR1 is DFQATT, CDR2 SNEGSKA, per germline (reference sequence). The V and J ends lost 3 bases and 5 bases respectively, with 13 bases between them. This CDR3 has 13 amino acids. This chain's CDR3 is CSASRQGRETQYF. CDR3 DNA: TGCAGTGCTAGTCGGCAGGGCCGGGAGACCCAGTACTTC.

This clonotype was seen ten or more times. The CDR3 spells CSARLADEEQHF. CDR3 in DNA: TGCAGTGCTAGACTGGCTGACGAAGAACAGCATTTT. The gene calls are TRBV20-1 and TRBJ1-5; D unresolved. CDR1 DFQATT and CDR2 SNEGSKA come from the germline V gene (reference sequence). Trimming removed 2 bases from V and 13 bases from J, with 15 bases in between. The CDR3 sequence is 12 residues long.

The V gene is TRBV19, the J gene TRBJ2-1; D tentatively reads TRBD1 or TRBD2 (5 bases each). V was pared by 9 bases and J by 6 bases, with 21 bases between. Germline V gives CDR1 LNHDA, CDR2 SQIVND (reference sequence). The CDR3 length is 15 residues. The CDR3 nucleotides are TGTGCCAGCGAAACCGGGGACCTTCAGGGCAATGAGCAGTTCTTC. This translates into CASETGDLQGNEQFF. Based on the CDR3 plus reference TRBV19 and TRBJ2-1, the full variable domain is DGGITQSPKYLFRKEGQNVTLSCEQNLNHDAMYWYRQDPGQGLRLIYYSQIVNDFQKGDIAEGYSVSREKKESFPLTVTSAQKNPTAFYLCASETGDLQGNEQFFGPGTRLTVL.

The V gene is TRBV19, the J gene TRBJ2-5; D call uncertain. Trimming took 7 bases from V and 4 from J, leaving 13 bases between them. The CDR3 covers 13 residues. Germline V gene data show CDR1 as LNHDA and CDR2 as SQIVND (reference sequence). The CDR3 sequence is CASTSAPAETQYF. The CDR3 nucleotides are TGTGCCAGTACCTCGGCCCCCGCAGAGACCCAGTACTTC.

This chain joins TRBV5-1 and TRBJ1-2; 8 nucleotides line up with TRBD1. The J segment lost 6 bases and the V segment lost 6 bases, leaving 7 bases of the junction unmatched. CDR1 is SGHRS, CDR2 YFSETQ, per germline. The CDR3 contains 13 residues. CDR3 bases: TGCGCCAGCACCTCAGACAGGGGAAATGGCTACACCTTC. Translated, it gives CASTSDRGNGYTF.

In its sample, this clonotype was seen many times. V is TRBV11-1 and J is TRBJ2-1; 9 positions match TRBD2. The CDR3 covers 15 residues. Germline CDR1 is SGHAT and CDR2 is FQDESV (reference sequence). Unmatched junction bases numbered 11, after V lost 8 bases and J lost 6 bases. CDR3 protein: CASALAGMIGNEQFF. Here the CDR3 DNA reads TGTGCCAGCGCCCTAGCGGGAATGATCGGCAATGAGCAGTTCTTC.

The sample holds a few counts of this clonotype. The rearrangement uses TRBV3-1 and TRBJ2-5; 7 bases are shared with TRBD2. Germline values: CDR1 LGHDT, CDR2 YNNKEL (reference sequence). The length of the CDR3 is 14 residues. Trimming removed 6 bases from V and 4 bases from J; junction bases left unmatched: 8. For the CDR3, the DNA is TGTGCCAGCAGGGACTCGGCTAGCGGAGAGACCCAGTACTTC. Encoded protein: CASRDSASGETQYF.

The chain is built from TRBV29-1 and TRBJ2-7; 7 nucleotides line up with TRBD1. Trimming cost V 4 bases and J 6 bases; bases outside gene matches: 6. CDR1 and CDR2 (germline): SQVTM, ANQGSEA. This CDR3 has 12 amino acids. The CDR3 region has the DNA TGCAGCGTTGTTCTCACAGGGGTCGAGCAGTACTTC. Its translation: CSVVLTGVEQYF.

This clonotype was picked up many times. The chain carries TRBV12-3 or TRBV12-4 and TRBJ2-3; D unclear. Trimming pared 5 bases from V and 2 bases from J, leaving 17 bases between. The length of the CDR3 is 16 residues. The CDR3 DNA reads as TGTGCCAGCAGTCCGGTCCTGGGCGGAGCCACAGATACGCAGTATTTT. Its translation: CASSPVLGGATDTQYF.

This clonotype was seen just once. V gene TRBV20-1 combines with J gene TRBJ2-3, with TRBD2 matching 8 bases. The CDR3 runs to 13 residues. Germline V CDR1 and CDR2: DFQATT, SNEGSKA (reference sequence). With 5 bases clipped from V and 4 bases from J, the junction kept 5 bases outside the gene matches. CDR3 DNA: TGCAGTGCTGCCCCCGGGGGGGCAGATACGCAGTATTTT. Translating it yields CSAAPGGADTQYF.

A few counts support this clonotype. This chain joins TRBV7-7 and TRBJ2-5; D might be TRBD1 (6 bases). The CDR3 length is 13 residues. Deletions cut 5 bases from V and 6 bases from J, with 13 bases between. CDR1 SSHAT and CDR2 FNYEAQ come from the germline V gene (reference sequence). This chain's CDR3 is CASSDGQPKTQYF. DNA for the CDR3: TGTGCCAGCAGCGACGGACAGCCAAAGACCCAGTACTTC.

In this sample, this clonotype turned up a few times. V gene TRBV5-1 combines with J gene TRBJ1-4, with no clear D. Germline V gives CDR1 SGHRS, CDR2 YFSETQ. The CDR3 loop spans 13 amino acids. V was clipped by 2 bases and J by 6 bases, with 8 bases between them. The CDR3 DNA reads TGCGCCAGCAGCTTATCCCCTCATGAAAAACTGTTTTTT. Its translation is CASSLSPHEKLFF.

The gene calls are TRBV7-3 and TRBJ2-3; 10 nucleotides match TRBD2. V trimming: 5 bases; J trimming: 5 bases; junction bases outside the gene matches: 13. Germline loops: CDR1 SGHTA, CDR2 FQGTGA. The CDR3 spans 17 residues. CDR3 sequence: CASSHQPSGRYRDTQYF. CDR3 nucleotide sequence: TGTGCCAGCAGCCACCAACCTAGCGGGAGATATAGAGATACGCAGTATTTT.

The CDR3 protein is CASSPGLAGLGDPLAKNIQYF. For the CDR3, the DNA is TGTGCCAGCAGCCCCGGACTAGCGGGATTGGGTGACCCACTAGCCAAAAACATTCAGTACTTC. V is TRBV14 and J is TRBJ2-4; 12 nucleotides align to TRBD2. Unmatched junction bases numbered 16, after V lost 4 bases and J lost 0 bases. Germline lookup yields CDR1 SGHDN and CDR2 FVKESK. The CDR3 has 21 amino acids.

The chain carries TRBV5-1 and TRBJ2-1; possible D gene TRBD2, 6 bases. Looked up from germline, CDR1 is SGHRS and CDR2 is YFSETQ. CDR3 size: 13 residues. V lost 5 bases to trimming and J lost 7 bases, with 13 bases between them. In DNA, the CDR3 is TGCGCCAGCAGGGTCCTAGCGAGGAATGAGCAGTTCTTC. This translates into CASRVLARNEQFF.